A single sample gave rise to the 9 T cell receptor beta chains below, sequenced in a study of response to subunit inactivated influenza vaccine. TCRdb passed the RT-PCR reads through MiXCR, listing each CDR3 protein once. Among under 800,000 distinct CDR3 sequences, 14% were seen once, and the ten largest hold 6.5% to 8.5%. This material consisted of PBMCs from blood, taken 14 to 15 days before vaccination. These TCRs come from a middle-aged man who received an inactivated influenza vaccine.

The genes are TRBV2 and TRBJ1-4, with D hard to call. The CDR3 has 14 amino acids. The germline V and J ends were trimmed by 3 bases and 4 bases, with 9 bases remaining between them. Germline values: CDR1 SNHLY, CDR2 FYNNEI. CDR3 sequence reads: CASSDSIFNEKLFF. The CDR3 region has the DNA TGTGCCAGCAGTGACAGCATCTTTAATGAAAAACTGTTTTTT. Full variable domain (rest looked up from reference TRBV2 and TRBJ1-4): EPEVTQTPSHQVTQMGQEVILRCVPISNHLYFYWYRQILGQKVEFLVSFYNNEISEKSEIFDDQFSVERPDGSNFTLKIRSTKLEDSAMYFCASSDSIFNEKLFFGSGTQLSVL.

The CDR3 loop is CASSNLQETQYF. The CDR3 DNA reads as TGTGCCAGCAGTAATCTACAAGAGACCCAGTACTTC. V and J are TRBV2 and TRBJ2-5; D is uncertain. The V gene lost 5 bases and the J gene lost 2 bases, with 6 bases spanning the gap. In germline, CDR1 is SNHLY, CDR2 FYNNEI. The CDR3 totals 12 residues.

V and J are TRBV7-9 and TRBJ2-1; D is perhaps TRBD1 (5 bases). This CDR3 contains 14 residues. The germline V gene encodes CDR1 SEHNR and CDR2 FQNEAQ (reference sequence). Trimming pared 1 base from V and 7 bases from J, leaving 11 bases between. CDR3 nucleotides: TGTGCCAGCAGCTTAGATCAGGGATGGAATGAGCAGTTCTTC. As protein: CASSLDQGWNEQFF.

This clonotype was detected only a few times. The chain joins TRBV7-9 to TRBJ2-7; 7 nucleotides align to TRBD1. The germline V gene has CDR1 SEHNR and CDR2 FQNEAQ (reference sequence). The length of the CDR3 is 11 residues. J lost 11 bases, V lost 5 bases, and 6 bases had no gene match. The CDR3 loop reads CASSLDGTEYF. The CDR3 DNA reads as TGTGCCAGCAGCCTGGACGGGACAGAGTACTTC.

The genes are TRBV6-6 and TRBJ2-1; perhaps TRBD2 as D (5 bases). The V gene lost 6 bases and the J gene lost 4 bases, with 10 bases spanning the gap. Germline V lookup: CDR1 MNHNY, CDR2 SVGAGI (reference sequence). The CDR3 spans 13 residues. DNA for the CDR3: TGTGCCAGCAGGTGGGAGAGGTACAATGAGCAGTTCTTC. This codes for CASRWERYNEQFF.

The chain is built from TRBV12-3 or TRBV12-4 and TRBJ1-1; no clear D. V lost 7 bases, J lost 0 bases, and 12 bases lay in between. This CDR3 contains 14 residues. The DNA of the CDR3 is TGTGCCAGCAAACGGGATGGGTTGAACACTGAAGCTTTCTTT. It is translated as CASKRDGLNTEAFF.

This clonotype was picked up a small number of times. The V call is TRBV20-1, the J call TRBJ2-5; D may be TRBD2 (5 bases). CDR1 and CDR2 (germline): DFQATT, SNEGSKA (reference sequence). This CDR3 is built from 14 residues. Trimming shortened V by 1 base and J by 4 bases, and 13 bases separated the two germline ends. In nucleotides, the CDR3 is TGCAGTGCTAGAGGACACCCCCGGGGAGAGACCCAGTACTTC. As protein: CSARGHPRGETQYF.

The chain joins TRBV5-1 to TRBJ1-1, with 9 bases identical to TRBD1. The CDR3 totals 15 residues. Germline V lookup: CDR1 SGHRS, CDR2 YFSETQ. Unmatched junction bases numbered 8, after V lost 1 base and J lost 7 bases. The CDR3 coding sequence is TGCGCCAGCAGCTTGTCCCCGACAGGGGGTGATGAAGCTTTCTTT. Its translation: CASSLSPTGGDEAFF.

Ten or more counts support this clonotype. The chain carries TRBV7-6 and TRBJ1-5; unclear D gene. Trimming pared 5 bases from V and 6 bases from J, leaving 11 bases between. The CDR3 sequence is 13 residues long. The V gene's germline CDR1 is SGHVS and CDR2 FNYEAQ. CDR3 bases: TGTGCCAGCAGCCCGGGAAAGGGTCAGCCCCAGCATTTT. This encodes CASSPGKGQPQHF.